Below, 16 T cell receptor beta chains from the same sample are listed, as sequenced in a study of blood T cell repertoires in COVID-19. Libraries were prepared by immunoSEQ multiplex PCR; TCRdb keeps only in-frame clonotypes and omits some of them. The data contain about 75,000 clones, over 75% of them singletons. The source material was peripheral blood. The source is a human donor in a cohort sampled during active COVID-19.

The rearrangement joins TRBV18 to TRBJ2-3; unclear D gene. CDR1 is KGHSH, CDR2 LQKENI, per germline. This CDR3 is built from 14 residues. The V and J ends lost 3 bases and 0 bases respectively, with 7 bases between them. Written as DNA, the CDR3 is TGTGCCAGCTCACCGGTAACAAGCACAGATACGCAGTATTTT. This codes for CASSPVTSTDTQYF.

The chain recombines TRBV18 with TRBJ2-5; 12 bases fit TRBD2. Trimming removed 2 bases from V and 5 bases from J; junction bases left unmatched: 6. The V gene's germline CDR1 is KGHSH and CDR2 LQKENI. The CDR3 extends over 16 amino acids. CDR3 bases: TGTGCCAGCTCACCATGGACTAGCGGGGCTGGGGAGACCCAGTACTTC. Its translation: CASSPWTSGAGETQYF. The full variable domain, with the rest looked up from reference TRBV18 and TRBJ2-5, is NAGVMQNPRHLVRRRGQEARLRCSPMKGHSHVYWYRQLPEEGLKFMVYLQKENIIDESGMPKERFSAEFPKEGPSILRIQQVVRGDSAAYFCASSPWTSGAGETQYFGPGTRLLVL.

The chain's CDR3 is CASSMGGRTDTQYF. CDR3 bases: TGTGCCAGTAGTATGGGGGGTAGAACAGATACGCAGTATTTT. V gene TRBV19 combines with J gene TRBJ2-3, with a possible D match to TRBD2 (6 bases). From germline, CDR1 is LNHDA and CDR2 SQIVND (reference sequence). The CDR3 runs 14 residues. With 3 bases removed from V and 3 bases from J, the gap between germline ends came to 10 bases.

The chain employs TRBV5-8 and TRBJ2-1, with 11 bases identical to TRBD2. V lost 1 base, J lost 6 bases, and 3 bases stayed unmatched. The length of the CDR3 is 15 residues. Germline-derived CDR1 and CDR2 are SGHTS and YDEGEE. The CDR3 DNA reads as TGTGCCAGCAGCTTGTTTAGCGGGAGGGCCAATGAGCAGTTCTTC. Its translation: CASSLFSGRANEQFF.

The rearrangement links TRBV15 to TRBJ2-5, with D tentatively TRBD2 (5 bases). V lost 3 bases to trimming and J lost 4 bases, with 12 bases between them. Germline values: CDR1 LNHNV, CDR2 YYDKDF (reference sequence). This CDR3 comprises 14 residues. The CDR3 is CATSRDLLGETQYF. The CDR3 DNA sequence: TGTGCCACCAGCAGGGACTTGTTGGGAGAGACCCAGTACTTC.

The chain uses TRBV19 and TRBJ1-2; 9 bases align to TRBD1. Germline assignment: CDR1 LNHDA and CDR2 SQIVND (reference sequence). CDR3 size: 15 residues. Germline trimming cut 7 bases from V and 4 bases from J; bases unmatched to any gene: 10. In nucleotides, the CDR3 is TGTGCCAGTACCAAAGGGACAGGGCTTTTCTATGGCTACACCTTC. This gives the protein CASTKGTGLFYGYTF.

The rearrangement joins TRBV3-1 (or the pseudogene TRBV3-2) to TRBJ1-1; D unresolved. The germline CDR1 and CDR2 sequences are LGHDT and YNNKEL (reference sequence). The V end lost 5 bases, the J end lost 3 bases, and 13 bases lay between the germline ends. The CDR3 is 14 residues long. CDR3 nucleotides: TGTGCCAGCAGCTCTGAGGCGGTCGACACTGAAGCTTTCTTT. Translating it yields CASSSEAVDTEAFF.

CDR3 amino acids: CASSPAEGYGYTF. The CDR3 DNA is TGTGCCAGCTCACCGGCCGAGGGCTATGGCTACACCTTC. The chain employs TRBV18 and TRBJ1-2; D is unclear. CDR3 length: 13 amino acids. CDR1 and CDR2 from the germline V gene are KGHSH and LQKENI. V lost 3 bases, J lost 4 bases, and 9 bases lay in between. The variable domain in full, with the rest retrieved from reference TRBV18 and TRBJ1-2, is NAGVMQNPRHLVRRRGQEARLRCSPMKGHSHVYWYRQLPEEGLKFMVYLQKENIIDESGMPKERFSAEFPKEGPSILRIQQVVRGDSAAYFCASSPAEGYGYTFGSGTRLTVV.

The V and J genes are TRBV30 and TRBJ2-1, with D maybe TRBD2 (5 bases). The CDR3 is 14 residues long. V lost 0 bases, J lost 10 bases, and 16 bases lay in between. Germline V gene lookup returns CDR1 GTSNPN and CDR2 SVGIG (reference sequence). CDR3 in amino acids: CAWSVREGLGEQFF. As DNA, the CDR3 is TGTGCCTGGAGTGTTCGAGAGGGATTAGGGGAGCAGTTCTTC.

This chain connects TRBV19 to TRBJ2-3; 7 bases align to TRBD2. The length of the CDR3 is 15 residues. V gave up 5 bases and J gave up 1 base; unmatched junction bases: 6. Germline V gives CDR1 LNHDA, CDR2 SQIVND (reference sequence). CDR3 residues: CASSVSSGRTDTQYF. The CDR3 DNA sequence: TGTGCCAGTAGTGTCTCTAGCGGCCGCACAGATACGCAGTATTTT. The full variable domain, with the rest looked up from reference TRBV19 and TRBJ2-3, is DGGITQSPKYLFRKEGQNVTLSCEQNLNHDAMYWYRQDPGQGLRLIYYSQIVNDFQKGDIAEGYSVSREKKESFPLTVTSAQKNPTAFYLCASSVSSGRTDTQYFGPGTRLTVL.

The chain joins TRBV5-1 to TRBJ2-7; 10 positions agree with TRBD2. CDR1 and CDR2 (germline): SGHRS, YFSETQ. There are 16 residues in the CDR3. The V segment lost 0 bases and the J segment 5 bases; nucleotides outside the gene matches: 8. The CDR3 DNA follows: TGCGCCAGCAGCTTGGGCTCTAGCGGGAGTGCGAACGAGCAGTACTTC. Amino acid sequence: CASSLGSSGSANEQYF.

The genes are TRBV24-1 and TRBJ2-3; unclear D gene. From germline, CDR1 is KGHDR and CDR2 SFDVKD. The CDR3 extends over 15 amino acids. Trimming removed 3 bases from V and 5 bases from J, with 14 bases in between. The chain's CDR3 is CATSDPRTGGDTQYF. In DNA form, the CDR3 reads TGTGCCACCAGTGATCCCCGAACTGGTGGAGATACGCAGTATTTT.

This CDR3 reads CATQQGNSNQPQHF. CDR3 nucleotides: TGTGCCACGCAACAGGGTAATAGCAATCAGCCCCAGCATTTT. The chain has TRBV28 and TRBJ1-5; D possibly corresponds to TRBD1 (6 bases). The CDR3 covers 14 residues. Trimming removed 10 bases from V and 0 bases from J, with 13 bases in between. Germline CDR1 and CDR2: MDHEN and SYDVKM.

V usage is TRBV4-2 and J usage is TRBJ1-1; D is uncertain. The CDR3 length is 15 residues. V lost 0 bases, J lost 2 bases, and 10 bases lay in between. The germline V gene has CDR1 LGHNA and CDR2 YNFKEQ. CDR3 loop: CASSQDPGDNTEAFF. Here the CDR3 DNA reads TGTGCCAGCAGCCAAGATCCAGGCGACAACACTGAAGCTTTCTTT.

CDR3 protein: CASSLTGEGEKLFF. The DNA for the CDR3 is TGTGCCAGCAGCTTGACAGGAGAAGGGGAAAAACTGTTTTTT. The chain links TRBV5-6 to TRBJ1-4, with D possibly TRBD1 on 5 matching bases. The V and J ends lost 1 base and 8 bases respectively, with 12 bases between them. Germline-derived CDR1 and CDR2 are SGHDT and YYEEEE. This CDR3 has 14 amino acids.

This chain connects TRBV18 to TRBJ2-1, with TRBD2 identical over 12 bases. V was pared by 2 bases and J by 7 bases, with 6 bases of the junction left unmatched. The length of the CDR3 is 16 residues. CDR1 is KGHSH, CDR2 LQKENI, per germline. CDR3 sequence reads: CASSPRGLAGSNEQFF. CDR3 nucleotides: TGTGCCAGCTCACCAAGAGGACTAGCGGGATCTAATGAGCAGTTCTTC.